The 9 T cell receptor beta chains reported below all come from one sample, sequenced in a study of beta chain features in type 1 diabetes. Expressed TCRB transcripts were sequenced because the entire RNA isolate underwent reverse transcription. Profiled with immunoSEQ multiplex PCR; TCRdb holds only in-frame clones, not every one. The table has some 150,000 clones, 9% to 10% seen once. The sequenced material came from central memory CD4+ T cells from blood. The origin of the receptors is a woman aged 40 to 50 in good health.

In its sample, this clone was seen a few times. J is TRBJ2-3 and V is TRBV6-1; 7 positions match TRBD2. The germline V gene has CDR1 MNHNS and CDR2 SASEGT. Losses at the gene ends were 5 bases for V and 5 bases for J; bases not matched to a gene: 7. This CDR3 contains 14 residues. The DNA of the CDR3 is TGTGCCAGCAGTACGGGCGGGGGAAGAGATACGCAGTATTTT. This gives the protein CASSTGGGRDTQYF.

This clone was counted a few times. This chain joins TRBV7-9 and TRBJ2-3; 9 nucleotides align to TRBD2. The length of the CDR3 is 15 residues. Trimming at V came to 4 bases and at J to 2 bases, leaving 4 bases not matched to a gene. Germline values: CDR1 SEHNR, CDR2 FQNEAQ (reference sequence). The CDR3 loop reads CASSSGTSFTDTQYF. Here the CDR3 DNA reads TGTGCCAGCAGCTCCGGGACTAGCTTCACAGATACGCAGTATTTT.

This clone has a handful of counts. The rearrangement uses TRBV23-1 and TRBJ1-1; D gene ambiguous. TRBV23-1 is filed as an ORF, its function uncertain. The ends were cut back, 7 bases at V and 3 bases at J, with 33 bases in the middle. This CDR3 contains 20 residues. This CDR3 is CASIKNRLQCYSFVDTEAFF. CDR3 sequence (DNA): TGCGCCAGCATCAAAAATAGGTTACAATGTTACAGCTTTGTGGACACTGAAGCTTTCTTT.

The sample holds a few counts of this clone. The chain recombines TRBV7-2 with TRBJ2-2; 8 bases match TRBD1. The CDR3 totals 16 residues. From germline, CDR1 is SGHTA and CDR2 FQGNSA. Trimming cost V 3 bases and J 8 bases; bases outside gene matches: 11. The CDR3 coding sequence is TGTGCCAGCAGCTTCATGAACATACAGGGGGGAGGGGAGCTGTTTTTT. It codes for CASSFMNIQGGGELFF. The whole variable domain, filled in from reference TRBV7-2 and TRBJ2-2, reads GAGVSQSPSNKVTEKGKDVELRCDPISGHTALYWYRQSLGQGLEFLIYFQGNSAPDKSGLPSDRFSAERTGGSVSTLTIQRTQQEDSAVYLCASSFMNIQGGGELFFGEGSRLTVL.

This clone was seen more than once but under ten times. The CDR3 loop reads CASSERRELTDTQYF. In DNA form, the CDR3 reads TGTGCCAGCAGTGAACGGCGGGAACTCACAGATACGCAGTATTTT. The J gene is TRBJ2-3, the V gene TRBV2; a weak D match, TRBD2 (6 bases). Trimming removed 2 bases from V and 2 bases from J, with 11 bases in between. The CDR3 is made up of 15 amino acids. Germline CDR1 reads SNHLY; CDR2 reads FYNNEI.

In this sample, this clone turned up a few times. V gene TRBV7-2 combines with J gene TRBJ2-1; 11 bases agree with TRBD2. The germline V gene has CDR1 SGHTA and CDR2 FQGNSA. J lost 4 bases, V lost 2 bases, and 4 bases had no gene match. There are 16 residues in the CDR3. The CDR3 sequence is CASSLIAGGLYNEQFF. The CDR3 nucleotides are TGTGCCAGCAGCTTAATAGCGGGGGGGCTTTACAATGAGCAGTTCTTC.

The chain links TRBV7-2 to TRBJ2-5; 8 nucleotides agree with TRBD1. V was pared by 7 bases and J by 2 bases, with 12 bases of the junction left unmatched. The germline V gene encodes CDR1 SGHTA and CDR2 FQGNSA. The length of the CDR3 is 16 residues. This CDR3 reads CASTVNPNRGQETQYF. As DNA, the CDR3 is TGTGCCAGCACCGTAAACCCCAACAGGGGGCAAGAGACCCAGTACTTC.

Comment on this clone: The junction shows a germline mismatch at one end, possibly a read error. The V and J genes are TRBV5-1 and TRBJ2-4; TRBD1 aligns across 9 bases. CDR1 SGHRS and CDR2 YFSETQ come from the germline V gene. CDR3 length equals 11 residues. CDR3 coding DNA: TGCGCCAGCAGCCGTGGACAGGGGATCTTCTTC. It is translated as CASSRGQGIFF.

The genes are TRBV19 and TRBJ1-6; D is perhaps TRBD1 (5 bases). Trimming removed 5 bases from V and 8 bases from J, with 13 bases in between. Germline CDR1 reads LNHDA; CDR2 reads SQIVND (reference sequence). This CDR3 has 14 amino acids. The CDR3 region is CASSPGRVDSPLHF. The CDR3 bases are TGTGCCAGTAGTCCCGGCAGGGTGGATTCACCCCTCCACTTT. Variable domain in full (rest from reference TRBV19 and TRBJ1-6): DGGITQSPKYLFRKEGQNVTLSCEQNLNHDAMYWYRQDPGQGLRLIYYSQIVNDFQKGDIAEGYSVSREKKESFPLTVTSAQKNPTAFYLCASSPGRVDSPLHFGNGTRLTVT.